This T cell receptor beta chain was obtained from a study of OX40 agonist ivuxolimab in advanced cancers. Study-wide background: Recorded diagnoses for dose-escalation patients were hepatocellular carcinoma, melanoma, renal cell or head and neck cancer. Three patients responded partially, comprising one with hepatocellular carcinoma and two with cutaneous melanoma. General observations from the study: Expanded clones were, on average, more numerous in CD8+ T cells than in CD4+. Among the nonresponders, some also had low normalized T-cell clonal expansion.

Only in-frame clones appear in the TCRdb table, and some are missing; sequencing was by immunoSEQ multiplex PCR. Of 65,000 to 95,000 clones listed, around four fifths are singletons. Remarks on this clone: The antigen is unknown. One end of the junction is discordant with germline, which a read error may explain.

Germline V lookup: CDR1 SNHLY, CDR2 FYNNEI. This CDR3 has 12 amino acids. Material: CD4+ or CD8+ T cells sorted from blood, obtained in a trial of the OX40 agonist ivuxolimab. This rearrangement joins TRBV2 to TRBJ2-4, with no clear D. The origin of this receptor is an adult with an advanced solid tumor such as melanoma, head and neck, liver or kidney cancer. CDR3 amino acids: CASNEPKNIQYF. CDR3 in DNA: TGTGCCAGCAATGAACCCAAAAACATTCAGTACTTC.